This entry is about one TCR beta chain. The sample belongs to a study of blood T cell repertoires in COVID-19. Study-wide background: Researchers got acute and convalescent COVID-19 samples from the United States, Italy and Spain. Sources were T cells, B-cell-depleted T cells, or PBMCs; the material itself was cDNA or gDNA.

Germline CDR1 MNHNS, CDR2 SASEGT. With 4 bases clipped from V and 2 bases from J, the junction kept 11 bases outside the gene matches. This CDR3 is 16 amino acids long. Under the authors' procedure: From reference gene primer amplification, estimates of nucleated cell counts were derived. Data came from immunoSEQ multiplex PCR; TCRdb stores just in-frame clones and leaves some out. V and J calls and clone size are those listed in that table; D and trimming were worked out from the DNA. The table lists 220,000 or so clones, around four fifths of them singletons. J is TRBJ2-7 and V is TRBV6-1, with TRBD1 matching over 7 bases. The source is a woman aged 60 to 75 who had recovered from COVID-19. The sequencing input was peripheral blood. The CDR3 DNA sequence: TGTGCCAGCAGTGTAACCGGGACAGAGAGGCCCTACGAGCAGTACTTC. It translates to CASSVTGTERPYEQYF.